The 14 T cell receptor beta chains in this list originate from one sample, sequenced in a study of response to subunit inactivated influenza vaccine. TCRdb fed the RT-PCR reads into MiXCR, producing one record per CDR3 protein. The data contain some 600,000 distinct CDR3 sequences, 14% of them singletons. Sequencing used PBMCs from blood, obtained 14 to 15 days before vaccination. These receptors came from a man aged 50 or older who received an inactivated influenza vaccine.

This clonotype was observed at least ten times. The CDR3 coding sequence is TGTGCCATCCGGGAGGCCCACACCGGGGAGCTGTTTTTT. Its protein is CAIREAHTGELFF. The chain links TRBV10-3 to TRBJ2-2; 7 positions match TRBD2. Germline loops: CDR1 ENHRY, CDR2 SYGVKD. There are 13 residues in the CDR3. V was pared by 8 bases and J by 3 bases, with 3 bases of the junction left unmatched.

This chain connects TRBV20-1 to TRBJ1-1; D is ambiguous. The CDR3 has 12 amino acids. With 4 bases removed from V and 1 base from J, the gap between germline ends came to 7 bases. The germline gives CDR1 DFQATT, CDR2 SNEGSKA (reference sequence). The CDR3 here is CSAMGGNTEAFF. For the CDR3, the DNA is TGCAGTGCTATGGGTGGGAACACTGAAGCTTTCTTT.

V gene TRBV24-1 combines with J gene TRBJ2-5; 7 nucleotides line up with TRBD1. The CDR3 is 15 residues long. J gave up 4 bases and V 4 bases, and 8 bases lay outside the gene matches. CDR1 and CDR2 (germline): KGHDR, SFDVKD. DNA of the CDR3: TGTGCCACCAGTGACCGGGTAGGGGGCACAGAGACCCAGTACTTC. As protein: CATSDRVGGTETQYF.

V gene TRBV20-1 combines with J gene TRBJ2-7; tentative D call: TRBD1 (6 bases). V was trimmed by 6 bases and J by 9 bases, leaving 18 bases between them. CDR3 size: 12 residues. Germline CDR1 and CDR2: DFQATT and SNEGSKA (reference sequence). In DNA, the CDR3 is TGCAGTGCCAGGACCCAGGGGATCGGGCAGTACTTC. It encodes CSARTQGIGQYF.

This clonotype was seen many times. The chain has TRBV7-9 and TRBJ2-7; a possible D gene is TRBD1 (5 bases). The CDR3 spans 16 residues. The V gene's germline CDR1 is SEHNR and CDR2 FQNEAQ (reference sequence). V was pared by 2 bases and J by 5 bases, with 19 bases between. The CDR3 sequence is CASSLPRASGRDEQYF. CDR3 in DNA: TGTGCCAGCAGCTTACCTCGAGCCTCAGGCAGGGACGAGCAGTACTTC.

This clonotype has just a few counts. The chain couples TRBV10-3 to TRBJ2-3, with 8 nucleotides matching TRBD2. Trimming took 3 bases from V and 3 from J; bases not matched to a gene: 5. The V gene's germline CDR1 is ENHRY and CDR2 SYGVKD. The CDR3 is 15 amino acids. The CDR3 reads CAISDRGGRTDTQYF. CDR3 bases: TGTGCCATCAGTGATAGGGGCGGGAGGACAGATACGCAGTATTTT.

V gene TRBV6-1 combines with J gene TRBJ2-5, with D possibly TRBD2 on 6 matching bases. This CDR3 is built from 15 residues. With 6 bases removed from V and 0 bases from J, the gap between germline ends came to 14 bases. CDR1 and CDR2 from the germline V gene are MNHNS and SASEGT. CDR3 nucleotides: TGTGCCAGCAGGTCCCGGGACTCCTACCAAGAGACCCAGTACTTC. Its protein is CASRSRDSYQETQYF.

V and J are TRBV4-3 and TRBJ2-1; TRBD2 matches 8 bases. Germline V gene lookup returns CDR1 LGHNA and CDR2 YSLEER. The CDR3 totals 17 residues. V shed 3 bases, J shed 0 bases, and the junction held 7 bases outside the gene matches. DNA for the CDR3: TGCGCCAGCAGCCACCGACTAGCGCCGAGCTCCTACAATGAGCAGTTCTTC. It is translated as CASSHRLAPSSYNEQFF.

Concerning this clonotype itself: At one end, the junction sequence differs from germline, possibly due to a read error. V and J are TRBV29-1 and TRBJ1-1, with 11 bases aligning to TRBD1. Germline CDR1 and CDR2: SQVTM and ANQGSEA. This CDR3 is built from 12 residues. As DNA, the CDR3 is TGCAGCCTAAGGACAGGGGGCACTCAAGCTTTCTTT. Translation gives CSLRTGGTQAFF.

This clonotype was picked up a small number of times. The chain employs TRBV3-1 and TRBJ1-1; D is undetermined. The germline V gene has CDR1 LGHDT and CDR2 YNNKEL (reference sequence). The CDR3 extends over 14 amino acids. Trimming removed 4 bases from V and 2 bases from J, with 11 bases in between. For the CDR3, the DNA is TGTGCCAGCAGCCCAAGCACGGCTAACACTGAAGCTTTCTTT. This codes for CASSPSTANTEAFF.

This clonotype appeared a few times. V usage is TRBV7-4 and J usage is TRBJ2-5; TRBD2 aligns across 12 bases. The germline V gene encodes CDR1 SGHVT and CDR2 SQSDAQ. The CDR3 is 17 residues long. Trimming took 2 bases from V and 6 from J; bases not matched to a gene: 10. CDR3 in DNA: TGTGCCAGCAGCTTATGTCTCCTAGCGGGGGGGTACAAGACCCAGTACTTC. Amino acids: CASSLCLLAGGYKTQYF. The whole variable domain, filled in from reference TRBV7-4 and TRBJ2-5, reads GAGVSQSPRYKVAKRGRDVALRCDSISGHVTLYWYRQTLGQGSEVLTYSQSDAQRDKSGRPSGRFSAERPERSVSTLKIQRTEQGDSAVYLCASSLCLLAGGYKTQYFGPGTRLLVL.

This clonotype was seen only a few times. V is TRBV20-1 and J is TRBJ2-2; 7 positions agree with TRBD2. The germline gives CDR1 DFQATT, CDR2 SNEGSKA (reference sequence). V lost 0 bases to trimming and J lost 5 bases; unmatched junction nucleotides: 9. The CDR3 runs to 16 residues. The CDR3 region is CSARDGRASGTGELFF. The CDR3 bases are TGCAGTGCTAGAGATGGGAGGGCCTCGGGAACCGGGGAGCTGTTTTTT.

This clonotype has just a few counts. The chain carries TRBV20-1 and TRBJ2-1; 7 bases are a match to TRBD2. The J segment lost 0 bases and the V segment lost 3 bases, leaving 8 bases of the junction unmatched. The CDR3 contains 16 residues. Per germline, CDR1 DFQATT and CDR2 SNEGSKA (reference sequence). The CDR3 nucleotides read TGCAGTGCTAGGGGGGACCGGGACTACTCCTACAATGAGCAGTTCTTC. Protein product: CSARGDRDYSYNEQFF.

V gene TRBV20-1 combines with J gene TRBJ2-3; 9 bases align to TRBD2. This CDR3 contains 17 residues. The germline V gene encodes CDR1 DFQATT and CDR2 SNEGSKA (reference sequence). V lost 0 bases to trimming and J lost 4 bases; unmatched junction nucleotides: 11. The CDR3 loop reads CSARDRFVAGASDTQYF. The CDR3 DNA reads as TGCAGTGCTAGAGATCGATTTGTAGCGGGAGCTTCAGATACGCAGTATTTT.